This TCR beta chain was sequenced in a study of HIV-infected patients and healthy controls. This CDR3 has 14 residues. V dropped 0 bases and J dropped 7 bases, with 9 bases sitting between them. Germline V lookup: CDR1 SEHNR, CDR2 FQNEAQ (reference sequence). Alpha and beta constant-region primers primed reverse transcription of about 500 ng RNA. Alpha and beta chain libraries were made separately by chain-specific third strand synthesis with multiplexing indices. TCRdb independently ran MiXCR on the 5' RACE reads; one entry per CDR3 protein. The sample records some 13,000 distinct CDR3 sequences, roughly 9.6% being singletons. No cell fractionation was done, so the repertoire covers all unsorted peripheral blood T cells. Study conclusions and caveats: Untreated HIV+ repertoires had roughly threefold fewer distinct CDR3s and lower Shannon diversity than healthy controls. HIV-associated CDR3 frequencies dropped significantly during therapy; CMV-associated ones, mostly rising, changed nonsignificantly.

This clonotype was picked up many times. Its target is unknown. The V gene is TRBV7-9, the J gene TRBJ1-4; D is unclear. Sequencing was done on a sample of blood. The sequence came from an adult in good health. CDR3 DNA sequence: TGTGCCAGCAGCTTAGCTGGGTCGGGTGAAAAACTGTTTTTT. Translating it yields CASSLAGSGEKLFF.